This TCR beta chain comes out of a study of shared clonotypes between healthy human individuals. Study-wide points: Naive subsets generally had larger estimated richness than memory subsets.

Naive CD45RA+ and memory CD45RA-negative subsets were split from CD4+ cells. Worth noting for this clone: The antigen is unknown.

Sequencing used immunoSEQ multiplex PCR; TCRdb keeps in-frame clones, though not all of them. The sample holds about 2,500,000 clones, roughly 92% seen once. The sequencing sample was made of naive CD4+ T cells sorted from blood. Subset specified: CD45RA+ positively selected. The receptor was isolated from a man aged 18 to 29 in good health.

The CDR3 DNA follows: TGTGCCAGCAGCGTAGCCGGCAGGTTACAAGAGACCCAGTACTTC. Encoded protein: CASSVAGRLQETQYF. The V gene is TRBV9, the J gene TRBJ2-5; no definite D call. V was clipped by 0 bases and J by 2 bases, with 11 bases between them. CDR1 and CDR2 from the germline V gene are SGDLS and YYNGEE. The CDR3 length is 15 residues.